This TCR beta chain was captured by sequencing in a study of shared clonotypes between healthy human individuals. Study-level results: Memory subsets generally showed smaller estimated richness than naive subsets did. With a handful of donors compared, about 5.2% of naive CD4 clonotypes were shared. Though the depth was large, rarefaction showed that sorted-subset sequencing was incomplete.

This table comes from immunoSEQ multiplex PCR, and its TCRdb copy is limited to in-frame clones, with some not included. There are around 2.3 million clones in the sample; almost 96% occur only once, and roughly 0.13% lies in the top ten. To note about this clone: What it recognizes is unknown.

The sequence was collected from a young man in good health. The sample taken for sequencing was naive CD4+ T cells sorted from blood. Subset meaning: CD45RA+ positively selected.

CDR3 DNA sequence: TGTGCCAGCAGCCTCCTATCAAGGTCAGGTCAGCCCCAGCATTTT. As protein: CASSLLSRSGQPQHF. The rearrangement links TRBV6-6 to TRBJ1-5; D gene uncertain. Per germline, CDR1 MNHNY and CDR2 SVGAGI (reference sequence). This CDR3 has 15 residues. The V end was cut by 6 bases, the J end by 6 bases, with 18 bases between.